Listed below are T cell receptor beta chains from one sample, sequenced in a study of preoperative IRX-2 immunotherapy in early breast cancer. TCRdb's table, derived via immunoSEQ multiplex PCR, lists solely in-frame clones and lacks some. The sample includes about 98,000 clones, approximately 90% seen only once; the top ten take roughly 2%. Sequencing was performed on tumor tissue, taken after IRX-2 immunotherapy. The receptors originated from a human donor with breast cancer. The CDR3 runs from the conserved cysteine through the conserved F or W. D genes are given only for firm matches. Size is stated for part of the rows, as once, few or many counts, or as a class when the clone is expanded.

abundance	v_gene	j_gene	d_gene	CDR3nt	CDR3aa
-	TRBV6-8	TRBJ1-5	TRBD1	TGTGCCAGCAGTCCCCAGGACAGGGGTAATCAGCCCCAGCATTTT	CASSPQDRGNQPQHF
few	TRBV6-8	TRBJ2-7	TRBD1	TGTGCCAGCAGTTACAGGACAGAACCAGGGGGCAACTCCTACGAGCAGTACTTC	CASSYRTEPGGNSYEQYF
-	TRBV19	TRBJ2-7	TRBD1	TGTGCCAGTGGGACAGTCTACGAGCAGTACTTC	CASGTVYEQYF
-	TRBV11-3	TRBJ2-2	-	TGTGCCAGCAGCCTGGGGGGGCGGGCAGCTAACACCGGGGAGCTGTTTTTT	CASSLGGRAANTGELFF
-	TRBV6-8	TRBJ1-4	-	TGTGCCAGCAACAAGGGGCAGTTCGGGGAAAAACTGTTTTTT	CASNKGQFGEKLFF
-	TRBV6-8	TRBJ1-5	-	TGTGCCAGCAGTGACGGCAGGCGATATAGCAATCAGCCCCAGCATTTT	CASSDGRRYSNQPQHF
-	TRBV6-4	TRBJ1-5	-	TGTGCCAGCAGGGACAGTGCTAGCAATCAGCCCCAGCATTTT	CASRDSASNQPQHF
-	TRBV19	TRBJ2-3	TRBD2	TGTGCCAGTAGTATACTTGTCGCGCGGGGGACAGATACGCAGTATTTT	CASSILVARGTDTQYF
-	TRBV19	TRBJ2-1	TRBD2	TGTGCCAGTAGTCCCCGAGGTAGCGGGACATCAAATGAGCAGTTCTTC	CASSPRGSGTSNEQFF
few	TRBV19	TRBJ2-7	TRBD2	TGTGCCAGCGGGACTAGCGGTTACTACGAGCAGTACTTC	CASGTSGYYEQYF
-	TRBV19	TRBJ2-1	-	TGTGCCAGTAGTATCGGGGAGAATGAGCAGTTCTTC	CASSIGENEQFF
-	TRBV19	TRBJ1-1	TRBD1	TGTGCCAGTAAGGCAGGGACAGGTTCTCTCATGAACACTGAAGCTTTCTTT	CASKAGTGSLMNTEAFF
-	TRBV7-2	TRBJ2-3	TRBD2	TGTGCCAGCACCGTCTCTGCGGGGGGCACAGATACGCAGTATTTT	CASTVSAGGTDTQYF
-	TRBV18	TRBJ1-1	-	TGTGCCAGCTCACCTGGGGAGGGTAACACTGAAGCTTTCTTT	CASSPGEGNTEAFF
-	TRBV6-8	TRBJ2-7	TRBD2	TGTGCCAGCAGTTACTTACTAGCGGGACGCTACGAGCAGTACTTC	CASSYLLAGRYEQYF
-	TRBV6-1	TRBJ2-7	-	TGTGCCAGCAGTGAAGGACAGAAAGTTTACGAGCAGTACTTC	CASSEGQKVYEQYF
-	TRBV6-8	TRBJ2-7	-	TGTGCCAGCAGTTTGGCAGGTTTAAGCTCCTACGAGCAGTACTTC	CASSLAGLSSYEQYF
-	TRBV28	TRBJ1-5	-	TGTGCCAGCAGGTCCAGTGTTGAGCCCCAGCATTTT	CASRSSVEPQHF
-	TRBV7-5	TRBJ2-2	-	TGTGCCAGCAGCTTTTCTCTGGGCGCGAACACCGGGGAGCTGTTTTTT	CASSFSLGANTGELFF
-	TRBV6-8	TRBJ1-4	TRBD1	TGTGCCAGCAGAACCTCGGGACAGTTTGACGAAAAACTGTTTTTT	CASRTSGQFDEKLFF
-	TRBV6-8	TRBJ2-7	TRBD2	TGTGCCAGCAGTTACTCGATAACCAGCGGGAATACCTACGAGCAGTACTTC	CASSYSITSGNTYEQYF
-	TRBV7-1	TRBJ2-2	TRBD1	TGTGCTAGCAGACCTTCTGAGACAGGGTCCGGGGAGCTGTTTTTT	CASRPSETGSGELFF
once	TRBV18	TRBJ2-5	TRBD1	TGTGCCAGCTCACCGCCACAGGGGCCGGGAAAGACCCAGTACTTC	CASSPPQGPGKTQYF
-	TRBV10-2	TRBJ1-1	-	TGCGCCAGCAATTCTGGCAGGAACAATGCTGAAGCTTTCTTT	CASNSGRNNAEAFF
few	TRBV30	TRBJ1-4	-	TGTGCCTGGTCTACAGGGTTTCGGGAAAAACTGTTTTTT	CAWSTGFREKLFF
-	TRBV11-3	TRBJ1-1	-	TGTGCCAGCAGCCCAGGGCGGGACACACTCCTAAGAGCTTTCTTT	CASSPGRDTLLRAFF
-	TRBV11-1	TRBJ2-2	-	TGTGCCAGCAGCCAACAGGGAAACCGAAACACCGGGGAGCTGTTTTTT	CASSQQGNRNTGELFF
-	TRBV6-9	TRBJ2-7	-	TGTGCCAGCCGAACGCTTTACGAGCAGTACTTC	CASRTLYEQYF
-	TRBV11-3	TRBJ2-7	TRBD2	TGTGCCAGCAGCTTAGAAGAGACTAGCGGGTCCGAGCAGTACTTC	CASSLEETSGSEQYF
-	TRBV7-7	TRBJ2-1	-	TGTGCCAGCAGCTTCGGGGACAAGCCTACTCGTTACAATGAGCAGTTCTTC	CASSFGDKPTRYNEQFF
-	TRBV19	TRBJ2-4	-	TGTGCCAGTAGTAGTGATCTAAACATTCAGTACTTC	CASSSDLNIQYF
-	TRBV28	TRBJ1-2	-	TGTGCCAGCAGTTTGGTTCACAGGGATGGCTACACCTTC	CASSLVHRDGYTF
-	TRBV5-1	TRBJ1-4	-	TGCGCCAGCAGCCCCTCGGACAGCTTTAATGAAAAACTGTTTTTT	CASSPSDSFNEKLFF
-	TRBV15	TRBJ1-2	-	TGTGCCACCAGCAGTAAGAACCTAGGAGGGTCGGCAAGCTACACCTTC	CATSSKNLGGSASYTF
-	TRBV18	TRBJ1-1	-	TGTGCCAGCTCCCTTCCGGGAGGCGCTGAAGCTTTCTTT	CASSLPGGAEAFF
-	TRBV30	TRBJ2-2	-	TGTGCCTGGAGTAGGCTAGCGAAGTCCGGGGAGCTGTTTTTT	CAWSRLAKSGELFF
once	TRBV30	TRBJ1-1	-	TGTGCCTGGAAAGGTTCGGTGACTGAAGCTTTCTTT	CAWKGSVTEAFF
-	TRBV19	TRBJ1-5	-	TGTGCCAGTACCACAGGACCGGACAGCGTACCTCAGCCCCAGCATTTT	CASTTGPDSVPQPQHF
-	TRBV28	TRBJ1-6	-	TGTGCCAGCGGAAAAGGTTCCCTTGATTCACCCCTCCACTTT	CASGKGSLDSPLHF
-	TRBV22-1	TRBJ1-2	-	TGTGCCAGCAGGACAGGGGGTTTTGGCTACACCTTC	CASRTGGFGYTF